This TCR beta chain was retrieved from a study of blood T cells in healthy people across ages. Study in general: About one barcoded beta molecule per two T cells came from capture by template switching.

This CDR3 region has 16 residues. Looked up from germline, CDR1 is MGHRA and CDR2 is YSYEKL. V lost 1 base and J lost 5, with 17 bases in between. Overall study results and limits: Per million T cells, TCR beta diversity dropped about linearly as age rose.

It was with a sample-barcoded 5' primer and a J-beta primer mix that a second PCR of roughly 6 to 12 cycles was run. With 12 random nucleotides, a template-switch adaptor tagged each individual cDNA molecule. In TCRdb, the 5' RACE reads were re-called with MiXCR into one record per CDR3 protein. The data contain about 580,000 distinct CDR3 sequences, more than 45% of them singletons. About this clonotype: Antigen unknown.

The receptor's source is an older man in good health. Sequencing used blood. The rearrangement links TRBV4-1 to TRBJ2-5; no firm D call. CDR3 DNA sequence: TGCGCCAGCAGCCAAGGGTCTAGGCAGCTCGGGGAGACCCAGTACTTC. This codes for CASSQGSRQLGETQYF.